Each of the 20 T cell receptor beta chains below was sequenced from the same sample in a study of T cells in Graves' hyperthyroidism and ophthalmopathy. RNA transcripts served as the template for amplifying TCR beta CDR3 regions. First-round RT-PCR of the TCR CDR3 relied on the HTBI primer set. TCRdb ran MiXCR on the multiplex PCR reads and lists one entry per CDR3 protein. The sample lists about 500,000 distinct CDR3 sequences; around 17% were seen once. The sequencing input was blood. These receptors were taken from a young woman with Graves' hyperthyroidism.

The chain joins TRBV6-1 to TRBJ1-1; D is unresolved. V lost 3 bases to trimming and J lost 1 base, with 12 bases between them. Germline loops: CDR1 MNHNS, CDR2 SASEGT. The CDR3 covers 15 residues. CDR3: CASSEYTEPNTEAFF. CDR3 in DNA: TGTGCCAGCAGTGAGTACACAGAACCGAACACTGAAGCTTTCTTT.

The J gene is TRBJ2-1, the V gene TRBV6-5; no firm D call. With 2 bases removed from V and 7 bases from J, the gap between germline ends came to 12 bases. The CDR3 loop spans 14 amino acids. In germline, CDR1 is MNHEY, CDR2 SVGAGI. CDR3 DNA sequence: TGTGCCAGCAGTTACCCGGGTTCGGGTAATGAGCAGTTCTTC. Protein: CASSYPGSGNEQFF.

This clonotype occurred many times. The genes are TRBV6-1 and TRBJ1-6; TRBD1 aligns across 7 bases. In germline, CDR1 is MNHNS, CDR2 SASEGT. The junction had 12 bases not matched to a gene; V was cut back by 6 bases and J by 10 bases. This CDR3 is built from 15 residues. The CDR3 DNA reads TGTGCCAGCAGCGCTTTTCAGGGGGAAGGATCACCCCTCCACTTT. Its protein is CASSAFQGEGSPLHF.

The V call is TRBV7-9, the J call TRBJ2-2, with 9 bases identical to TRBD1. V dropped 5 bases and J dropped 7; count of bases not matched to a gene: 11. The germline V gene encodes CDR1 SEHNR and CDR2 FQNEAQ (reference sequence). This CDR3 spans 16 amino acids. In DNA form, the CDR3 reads TGTGCCAGCAGCAAAGACCGGGACAGGGTCGGCGGGGAGCTGTTTTTT. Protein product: CASSKDRDRVGGELFF.

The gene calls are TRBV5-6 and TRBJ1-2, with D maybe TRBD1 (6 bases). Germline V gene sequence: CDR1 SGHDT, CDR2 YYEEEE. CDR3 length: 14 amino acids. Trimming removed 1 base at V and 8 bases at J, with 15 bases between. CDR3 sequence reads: CASSLTGTRLGYTF. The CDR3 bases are TGTGCCAGCAGCTTGACAGGGACACGACTCGGCTACACCTTC.

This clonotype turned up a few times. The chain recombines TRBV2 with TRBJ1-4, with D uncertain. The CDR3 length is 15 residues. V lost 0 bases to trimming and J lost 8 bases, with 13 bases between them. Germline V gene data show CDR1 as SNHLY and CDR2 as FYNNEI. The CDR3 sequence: CASSEALGRGEKLFF. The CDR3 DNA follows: TGTGCCAGCAGTGAAGCGTTAGGGAGAGGAGAAAAACTGTTTTTT.

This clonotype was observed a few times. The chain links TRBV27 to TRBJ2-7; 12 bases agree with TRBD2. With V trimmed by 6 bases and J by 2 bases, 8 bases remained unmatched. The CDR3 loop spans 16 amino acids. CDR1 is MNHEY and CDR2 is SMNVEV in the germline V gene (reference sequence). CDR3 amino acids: CASSSSGGAGPYEQYF. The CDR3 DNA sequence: TGTGCCAGCAGCTCTAGCGGGGGGGCGGGACCCTACGAGCAGTACTTC.

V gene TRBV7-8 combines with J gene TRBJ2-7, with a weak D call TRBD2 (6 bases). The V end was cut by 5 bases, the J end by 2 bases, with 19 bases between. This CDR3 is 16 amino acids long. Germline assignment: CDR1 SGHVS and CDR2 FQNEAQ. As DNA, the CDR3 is TGTGCCAGCAGCCGCGGGGTATCCAGGCTAGCCTACGAGCAGTACTTC. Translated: CASSRGVSRLAYEQYF.

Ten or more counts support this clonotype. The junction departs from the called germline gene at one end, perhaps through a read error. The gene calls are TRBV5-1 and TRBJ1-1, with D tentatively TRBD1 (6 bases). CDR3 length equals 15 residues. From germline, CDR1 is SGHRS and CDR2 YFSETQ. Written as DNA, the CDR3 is TGTGCCAGCAGCTTAGTCGGGGGCGCGAACACTGAAGCTTTCTTT. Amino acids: CASSLVGGANTEAFF. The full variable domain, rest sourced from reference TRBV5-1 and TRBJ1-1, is KAGVTQTPRYLIKTRGQQVTLSCSPISGHRSVSWYQQTPGQGLQFLFEYFSETQRNKGNFPGRFSGRQFSNSRSEMNVSTLELGDSALYLCASSLVGGANTEAFFGQGTRLTVV.

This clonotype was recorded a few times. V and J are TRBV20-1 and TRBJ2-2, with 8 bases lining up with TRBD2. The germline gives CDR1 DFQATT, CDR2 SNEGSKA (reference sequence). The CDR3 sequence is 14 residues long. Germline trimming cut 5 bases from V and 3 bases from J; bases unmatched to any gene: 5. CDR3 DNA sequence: TGCAGTGCTTCGAGACTAGCGCACACCGGGGAGCTGTTTTTT. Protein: CSASRLAHTGELFF.

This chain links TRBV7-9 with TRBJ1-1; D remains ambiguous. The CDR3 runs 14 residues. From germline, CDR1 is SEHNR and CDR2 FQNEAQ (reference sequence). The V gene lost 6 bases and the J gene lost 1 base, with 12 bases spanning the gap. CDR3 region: CASRQEVRNTEAFF. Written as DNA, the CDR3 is TGTGCCAGCAGACAAGAGGTGAGGAACACTGAAGCTTTCTTT.

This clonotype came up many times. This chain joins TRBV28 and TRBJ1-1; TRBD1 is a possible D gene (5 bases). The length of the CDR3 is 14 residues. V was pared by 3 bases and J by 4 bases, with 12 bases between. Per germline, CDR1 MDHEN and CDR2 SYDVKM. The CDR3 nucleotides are TGTGCCAGCAGTTTCCAGGGTTTAACCACTGAAGCTTTCTTT. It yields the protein CASSFQGLTTEAFF.

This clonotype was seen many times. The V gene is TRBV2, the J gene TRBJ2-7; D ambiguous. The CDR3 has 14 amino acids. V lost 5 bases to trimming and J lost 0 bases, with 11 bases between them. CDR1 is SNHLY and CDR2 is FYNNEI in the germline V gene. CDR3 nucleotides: TGTGCCAGCAGTTCGGGTGTACACTCCTACGAGCAGTACTTC. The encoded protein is CASSSGVHSYEQYF.

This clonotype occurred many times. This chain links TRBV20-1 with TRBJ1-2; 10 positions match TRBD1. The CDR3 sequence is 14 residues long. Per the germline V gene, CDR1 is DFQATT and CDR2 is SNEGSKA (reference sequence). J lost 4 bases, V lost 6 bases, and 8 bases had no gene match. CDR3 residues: CSARLDRGAYGYTF. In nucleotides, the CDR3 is TGCAGTGCCAGACTGGACAGGGGGGCCTATGGCTACACCTTC.

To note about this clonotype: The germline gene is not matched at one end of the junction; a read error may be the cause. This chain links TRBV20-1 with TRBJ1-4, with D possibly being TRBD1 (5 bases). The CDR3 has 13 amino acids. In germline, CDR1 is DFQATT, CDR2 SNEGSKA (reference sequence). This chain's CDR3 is CSAGGATNENLFF. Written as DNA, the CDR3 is TGCAGTGCCGGAGGGGCAACTAATGAAAACCTGTTTTTT.

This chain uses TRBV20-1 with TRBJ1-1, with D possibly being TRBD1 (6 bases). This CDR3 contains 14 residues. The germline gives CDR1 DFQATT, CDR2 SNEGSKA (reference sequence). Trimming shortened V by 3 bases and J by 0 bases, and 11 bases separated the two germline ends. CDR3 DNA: TGCAGTGCTAGTGCAGGGGAGGTGAACACTGAAGCTTTCTTT. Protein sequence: CSASAGEVNTEAFF.

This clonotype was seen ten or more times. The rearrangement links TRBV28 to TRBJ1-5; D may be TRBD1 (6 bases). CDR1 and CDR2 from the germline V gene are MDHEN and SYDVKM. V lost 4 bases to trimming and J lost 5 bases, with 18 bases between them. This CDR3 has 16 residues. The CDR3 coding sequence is TGTGCCAGCAGTTGGAGCCTCAGGGGTCGGTATCAGCCCCAGCATTTT. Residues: CASSWSLRGRYQPQHF.

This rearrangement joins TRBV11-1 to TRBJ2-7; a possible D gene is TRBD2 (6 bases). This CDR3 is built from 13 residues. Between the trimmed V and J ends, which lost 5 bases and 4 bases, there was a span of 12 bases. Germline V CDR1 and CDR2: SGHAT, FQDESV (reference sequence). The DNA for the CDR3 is TGTGCCAGCAGCCACCGGAGGGCTTACGAGCAGTACTTC. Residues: CASSHRRAYEQYF.

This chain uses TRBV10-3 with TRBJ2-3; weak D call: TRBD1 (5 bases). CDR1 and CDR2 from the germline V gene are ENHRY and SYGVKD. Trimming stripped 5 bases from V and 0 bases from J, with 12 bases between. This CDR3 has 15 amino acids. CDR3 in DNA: TGTGCCATCAGTCTGGACATCGCTAGCACAGATACGCAGTATTTT. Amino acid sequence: CAISLDIASTDTQYF.

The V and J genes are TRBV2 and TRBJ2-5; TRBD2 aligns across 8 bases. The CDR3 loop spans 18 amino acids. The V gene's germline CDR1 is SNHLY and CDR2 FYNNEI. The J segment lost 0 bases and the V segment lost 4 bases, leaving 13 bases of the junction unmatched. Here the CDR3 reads CASSARGARAGDQETQYF. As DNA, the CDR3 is TGTGCCAGCAGTGCTAGAGGGGCGCGAGCGGGGGACCAAGAGACCCAGTACTTC.